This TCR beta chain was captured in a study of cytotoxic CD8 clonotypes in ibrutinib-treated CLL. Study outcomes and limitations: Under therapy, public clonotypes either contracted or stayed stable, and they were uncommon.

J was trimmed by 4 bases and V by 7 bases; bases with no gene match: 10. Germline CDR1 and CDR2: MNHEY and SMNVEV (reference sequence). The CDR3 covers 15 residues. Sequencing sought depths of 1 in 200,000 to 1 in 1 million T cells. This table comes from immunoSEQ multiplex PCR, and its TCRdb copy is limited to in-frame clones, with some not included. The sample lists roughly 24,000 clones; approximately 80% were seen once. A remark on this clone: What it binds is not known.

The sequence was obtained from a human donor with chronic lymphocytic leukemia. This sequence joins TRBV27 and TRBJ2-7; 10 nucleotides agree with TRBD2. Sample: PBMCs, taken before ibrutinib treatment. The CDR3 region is CASTRAGGPGYEQYF. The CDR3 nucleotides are TGTGCCAGCACCAGAGCGGGAGGGCCGGGATACGAGCAGTACTTC.